One sample yielded the 28 T cell receptor beta chains listed below, sequenced in a study of metastatic and nonmetastatic thyroid tumors. TCRdb redid the clone calls on the PCR reads using MiXCR. The sample contains roughly 5,300 clones, over 30% of which appear only once. Each patient went into thyroid surgery without having received any treatment. The sequencing input was adjacent normal tissue. The receptor set was obtained from a female donor with papillary thyroid cancer or a benign thyroid nodule (not recorded which). Some clones in this sample may be carry-over from other donors' samples.

This clone has more than one count but fewer than ten. This chain links TRBV4-2 with TRBJ2-7, with TRBD2 identical over 10 bases. V trimming: 0 bases; J trimming: 4 bases; junction bases outside the gene matches: 9. The CDR3 has 17 amino acids. The V gene's germline CDR1 is LGHNA and CDR2 YNFKEQ. The CDR3 region is CASSQDGLAGVRYEQYF. CDR3 in DNA: TGTGCCAGCAGCCAAGATGGGCTAGCGGGGGTACGTTACGAGCAGTACTTC.

The chain joins TRBV11-2 to TRBJ2-3; D gene unclear. The CDR3 loop spans 14 amino acids. Germline V gene data show CDR1 as SGHAT and CDR2 as FQNNGV. The V end lost 1 base, the J end lost 1 base, and 6 bases lay between the germline ends. In DNA form, the CDR3 reads TGTGCCAGCAGCTTAGGGCACGGCACAGATACGCAGTATTTT. It codes for CASSLGHGTDTQYF.

This chain uses TRBV2 with TRBJ2-7, with D possibly being TRBD2 (6 bases). With 7 bases removed from V and 4 bases from J, the gap between germline ends came to 17 bases. Germline V CDR1 and CDR2: SNHLY, FYNNEI. This CDR3 has 14 residues. The CDR3 protein is CASNSDRDSYEQYF. CDR3 in DNA: TGTGCCAGCAATTCAGACCGGGACTCGTACGAGCAGTACTTC.

This clone occurred a few times. This rearrangement joins TRBV6-1 to TRBJ2-7, with 12 nucleotides matching TRBD2. Germline V gives CDR1 MNHNS, CDR2 SASEGT. The CDR3 length is 14 residues. The ends lost 7 bases at V and 2 bases at J; junction bases unmatched: 3. The CDR3 bases are TGTGCCAGCACCGCTAGCGGGAGGGCCTACGAGCAGTACTTC. Protein: CASTASGRAYEQYF.

The chain carries TRBV20-1 and TRBJ2-7, with 10 bases that match TRBD2. The germline CDR1 and CDR2 sequences are DFQATT and SNEGSKA (reference sequence). J lost 5 bases, V lost 8 bases, and 9 bases had no gene match. CDR3 length: 13 residues. The CDR3 region has the DNA TGCAGTACCTGGAGCGGGAGGGCTGACGAGCAGTACTTC. Translating it yields CSTWSGRADEQYF.

The CDR3 DNA reads as TGTGCCAGCAGTCTGGGGGAATTGGGCGAGCAGTACTTC. Its protein is CASSLGELGEQYF. This sequence joins TRBV27 and TRBJ2-7; D may correspond to TRBD1 or TRBD2 (5 bases each). This CDR3 is built from 13 residues. Germline lookup yields CDR1 MNHEY and CDR2 SMNVEV (reference sequence). V was cut by 5 bases and J by 6 bases, with 14 bases left in between.

There are a few counts of this clone. The rearrangement uses TRBV6-1 and TRBJ2-3; 7 bases match TRBD2. The CDR3 consists of 13 residues. V lost 10 bases, J lost 5 bases, and 9 bases stayed unmatched. Per germline, CDR1 MNHNS and CDR2 SASEGT. For the CDR3, the DNA is TGTGCCACCAGGGACTGGGGGGGAGATACGCAGTATTTT. It encodes CATRDWGGDTQYF.

The chain has TRBV25-1 and TRBJ2-3; D is possibly TRBD2 (5 bases). CDR3 length: 20 amino acids. The V gene's germline CDR1 is MGHDK and CDR2 SYGVNS. Trimming took off 7 bases at V and 8 bases at J, with 37 bases between the two ends. For the CDR3, the DNA is TGTGCCAGCACCGCGTTCCTCAACACCTACGGAGGCCCTCCGACCGGTACGCAGTATTTT. As protein: CASTAFLNTYGGPPTGTQYF.

The CDR3 reads CASSKRGGVNEQFF. In DNA, the CDR3 is TGTGCCAGCAGTAAGCGGGGGGGCGTCAATGAGCAGTTCTTC. The chain uses TRBV12-3 or TRBV12-4 and TRBJ2-1; 10 nucleotides align to TRBD2. The CDR3 is 14 residues long. After removal of 5 bases from V and 6 bases from J, the junction contained 4 bases not matched to a gene.

J is TRBJ2-7 and V is TRBV5-1, with a weak D call TRBD1 (6 bases). The V end was cut by 4 bases, the J end by 0 bases, with 14 bases between. Looked up from germline, CDR1 is SGHRS and CDR2 is YFSETQ. CDR3 length: 15 residues. This CDR3 is CASSVPDRSSYEQYF. The DNA of the CDR3 is TGCGCCAGCAGCGTACCCGACAGGAGCTCCTACGAGCAGTACTTC.

This clone has a handful of counts. The chain uses TRBV7-8 and TRBJ2-1; 9 positions agree with TRBD2. This CDR3 has 15 amino acids. J gave up 7 bases and V 3 bases, and 7 bases lay outside the gene matches. Germline V gene sequence: CDR1 SGHVS, CDR2 FQNEAQ. This CDR3 reads CASSFLAGLGNEQFF. The CDR3 bases are TGTGCCAGCAGCTTTCTAGCGGGACTGGGAAATGAGCAGTTCTTC. Full variable domain (rest looked up from reference TRBV7-8 and TRBJ2-1): GAGVSQSPRYKVAKRGQDVALRCDPISGHVSLFWYQQALGQGPEFLTYFQNEAQLDKSGLPSDRFFAERPEGSVSTLKIQRTQQEDSAVYLCASSFLAGLGNEQFFGPGTRLTVL.

The chain combines TRBV12-3 or TRBV12-4 with TRBJ2-6, with a possible D match to TRBD1 (5 bases). This CDR3 is 16 amino acids long. The V gene lost 5 bases and the J gene lost 3 bases, with 14 bases spanning the gap. CDR3 in amino acids: CASSPEPGIGANVLTF. CDR3 coding DNA: TGTGCCAGCAGTCCAGAGCCAGGGATTGGGGCCAACGTCCTGACTTTC.

This clone has ten or more counts. A clone one base away is much larger, so this may be a read error. The chain joins TRBV10-3 to TRBJ2-4; 16 bases fit TRBD2. The CDR3 spans 18 residues. CDR1 ENHRY and CDR2 SYGVKD come from the germline V gene. The CDR3 bases are TGTGCCATCAGTGACTCCGGGACTAGCGGGGGGGCTAAAAACACTCAGTACTTC. Protein sequence: CAISDSGTSGGAKNTQYF.

The chain carries TRBV7-2 and TRBJ2-7; possibly TRBD2 for D (6 bases). The V gene's germline CDR1 is SGHTA and CDR2 FQGNSA. The length of the CDR3 is 14 residues. V lost 4 bases and J lost 2, with 12 bases in between. This CDR3 is CASSWTSGAYEQYF. CDR3 sequence (DNA): TGTGCCAGCAGCTGGACTTCGGGGGCCTACGAGCAGTACTTC.

On this clone: A read error may produce the germline difference seen at one junction end. The CDR3 protein is CASSERLLSNHPQHF. Here the CDR3 DNA reads TGTGCCAGCAGTGAACGACTACTGAGCAATCATCCCCAGCATTTT. The chain combines TRBV6-1 with TRBJ1-5; D is ambiguous. The CDR3 runs to 15 residues. Germline CDR1 MNHNS, CDR2 SASEGT.

This clone occurred a few times. This chain connects TRBV28 to TRBJ2-1, with a weak D call TRBD1 (5 bases). Germline V CDR1 and CDR2: MDHEN, SYDVKM. Deletions cut 2 bases from V and 3 bases from J, with 14 bases between. The CDR3 loop spans 16 amino acids. The CDR3 here is CASSLGRGGVYNEQFF. The CDR3 nucleotides are TGTGCCAGCAGTTTAGGTAGGGGCGGAGTCTACAATGAGCAGTTCTTC.

This chain joins TRBV28 and TRBJ1-1; D is possibly TRBD1 (5 bases). Germline-derived CDR1 and CDR2 are MDHEN and SYDVKM. The CDR3 totals 12 residues. Trimming removed 9 bases at V and 4 bases at J, with 12 bases between. Here the CDR3 DNA reads TGTGCCAGTTCCCCACAGGTCACTGAAGCTTTCTTT. Protein: CASSPQVTEAFF.

The genes are TRBV11-2 and TRBJ2-1, with D perhaps TRBD1 or TRBD2 (5 bases each). In germline, CDR1 is SGHAT, CDR2 FQNNGV. With 10 bases removed from V and 8 bases from J, the gap between germline ends came to 21 bases. This CDR3 has 14 amino acids. The CDR3 is CATGAKDDLDEQFF. CDR3 DNA sequence: TGTGCCACCGGGGCCAAAGACGACTTGGATGAGCAGTTCTTC.

V is TRBV6-1 and J is TRBJ2-3; 13 bases match TRBD2. Germline CDR1 reads MNHNS; CDR2 reads SASEGT. This CDR3 is built from 16 residues. V lost 4 bases and J lost 1; bases outside the gene matches: 2. The CDR3 DNA reads TGTGCCAGCAGTGTAACTAGCGGGGGGGGCACAGATACGCAGTATTTT. It encodes CASSVTSGGGTDTQYF.

This clone showed up just a few times. V is TRBV2 and J is TRBJ1-1; the D gene is possibly TRBD1 (5 bases). The V end lost 4 bases, the J end lost 1 base, and 13 bases lay between the germline ends. This CDR3 is built from 15 residues. The V gene's germline CDR1 is SNHLY and CDR2 FYNNEI. CDR3 nucleotide sequence: TGTGCCAGCAGTGTTGGGGGTGGAGGGAACACTGAAGCTTTCTTT. It translates to CASSVGGGGNTEAFF.

Only a few counts were recorded for this clone. In DNA form, the CDR3 reads TGTGCCAGCACCACCGCGGGGGGGGCAGTCGCCTATGGCTACACCTTC. Protein sequence: CASTTAGGAVAYGYTF. V is TRBV6-1 and J is TRBJ1-2, with D possibly TRBD1 on 6 matching bases. The CDR3 spans 16 residues. V gave up 7 bases and J gave up 4 bases, with 22 bases separating them. Germline-derived CDR1 and CDR2 are MNHNS and SASEGT.

The chain has TRBV20-1 and TRBJ1-4; possible D gene TRBD1, 5 bases. Germline V gives CDR1 DFQATT, CDR2 SNEGSKA (reference sequence). CDR3 length: 21 amino acids. V was clipped by 5 bases and J by 8 bases, with 39 bases between them. CDR3: CSAPGTSVGQETQDIGEKLFF. The DNA for the CDR3 is TGCAGTGCTCCCGGGACTAGCGTAGGCCAAGAGACCCAGGACATCGGCGAAAAACTGTTTTTT.

The chain links TRBV11-2 to TRBJ2-5, with D perhaps TRBD1 (5 bases). V gave up 8 bases and J gave up 1 base, with 11 bases separating them. CDR1 and CDR2 (germline): SGHAT, FQNNGV. CDR3 length: 13 amino acids. The CDR3 sequence is CASLRQIQETQYF. The CDR3 DNA reads as TGTGCCAGCTTAAGACAGATCCAAGAGACCCAGTACTTC.

This clone was counted a few times. At one end the junction does not follow the germline gene, possibly because of a read error. The chain has TRBV27 and TRBJ2-1; 7 bases agree with TRBD2. The length of the CDR3 is 15 residues. Germline-derived CDR1 and CDR2 are MNHEY and SMNVEV (reference sequence). Here the CDR3 reads CASSGGGRLYNEHFF. The DNA for the CDR3 is TGTGCCAGCAGTGGAGGCGGGAGACTCTACAATGAGCACTTCTTC.

V usage is TRBV11-2 and J usage is TRBJ2-7, with no clear D. Per germline, CDR1 SGHAT and CDR2 FQNNGV. The CDR3 loop spans 13 amino acids. Trimming left V 1 base short and J 2 bases short, with 6 bases between. The CDR3 nucleotides are TGTGCCAGCAGCTTAGGGTCCCCCTACGAGCAGTACTTC. This codes for CASSLGSPYEQYF. The full variable domain, with the rest looked up from reference TRBV11-2 and TRBJ2-7, is EAGVAQSPRYKIIEKRQSVAFWCNPISGHATLYWYQQILGQGPKLLIQFQNNGVVDDSQLPKDRFSAERLKGVDSTLKIQPAKLEDSAVYLCASSLGSPYEQYFGPGTRLTVT.

The chain carries TRBV11-3 and TRBJ1-2, with 8 bases that match TRBD1. Germline CDR1 and CDR2: SGHNT and YENEEA. Losses at the gene ends were 3 bases for V and 4 bases for J; bases not matched to a gene: 7. The CDR3 has 15 residues. This CDR3 is CASSFSTGAAYGYTF. The CDR3, as DNA: TGTGCCAGCAGCTTTTCGACAGGGGCGGCCTATGGCTACACCTTC. Full variable domain (missing parts from reference TRBV11-3 and TRBJ1-2): EAGVVQSPRYKIIEKKQPVAFWCNPISGHNTLYWYLQNLGQGPELLIRYENEEAVDDSQLPKDRFSAERLKGVDSTLKIQPAELGDSAVYLCASSFSTGAAYGYTFGSGTRLTVV.

In its sample, this clone was seen a few times. The chain employs TRBV25-1 and TRBJ2-2, with 10 bases fitting TRBD1. This CDR3 has 16 residues. The junction had 4 bases not matched to a gene; V was cut back by 1 base and J by 5 bases. Germline values: CDR1 MGHDK, CDR2 SYGVNS. The CDR3 bases are TGTGCCAGCAGTGAATGGTGGGACAGGGGTACCGGGGAGCTGTTTTTT. This translates into CASSEWWDRGTGELFF. Together with reference TRBV25-1 and TRBJ2-2, the CDR3 gives the full variable domain: EADIYQTPRYLVIGTGKKITLECSQTMGHDKMYWYQQDPGMELHLIHYSYGVNSTEKGDLSSESTVSRIRTEHFPLTLESARPSHTSQYLCASSEWWDRGTGELFFGEGSRLTVL.

The chain combines TRBV20-1 with TRBJ2-5, with 9 bases that match TRBD2. The CDR3 is made up of 15 amino acids. CDR1 and CDR2 from the germline V gene are DFQATT and SNEGSKA (reference sequence). The trim removed 1 base at V and 0 bases at J, leaving 3 bases unmatched. CDR3 coding DNA: TGCAGTGCTAGAGTTCTAGCGGGGTACCAAGAGACCCAGTACTTC. Its translation: CSARVLAGYQETQYF.